The next 16 T cell receptor beta chains were all read from a single sample in a study of technical replicates of blood from several donors (dated by TCRdb to the late 2010s). Library preparation used the immunoSEQ multiplex PCR assay. The immuneACCESS repertoire file appears here via TCRdb, limited to in-frame rearrangements. These files lack a portion of the clones; in checked studies, under half of the deficit traces to unresolved V genes, and the cause of the others is not known. This sample gives roughly 67,000 clones in total; 95% to 98% of them show up just once. In total, the top ten clones hold roughly 0.15% of the sample. Sequenced material: T cells isolated from PBMCs. The receptors shown here come from a human donor in good health.

J is TRBJ2-3 and V is TRBV7-9; D not certain. CDR1 is SEHNR and CDR2 is FQNEAQ in the germline V gene (reference sequence). The CDR3 is 15 amino acids. V was clipped by 1 base and J by 4 bases, with 12 bases between them. The chain's CDR3 is CASSLVSFEADTQYF. For the CDR3, the DNA is TGTGCCAGCAGCTTAGTCAGTTTTGAAGCAGATACGCAGTATTTT.

J is TRBJ2-7 and V is TRBV9; D may be TRBD1 (6 bases). V was clipped by 4 bases and J by 6 bases, with 17 bases between them. This CDR3 spans 14 amino acids. CDR1 SGDLS and CDR2 YYNGEE come from the germline V gene. The CDR3 sequence is CASSRTESGSEQYF. CDR3 nucleotides: TGTGCCAGCAGCCGGACAGAGTCTGGCTCCGAGCAGTACTTC.

The chain recombines TRBV5-6 with TRBJ1-5; maybe TRBD1 (6 bases). Germline CDR1 reads SGHDT; CDR2 reads YYEEEE. V lost 2 bases and J lost 6, with 9 bases in between. This CDR3 contains 13 residues. The CDR3 DNA is TGTGCCAGCAGCTTAGGGGGTAGTCAGCCCCAGCATTTT. Protein: CASSLGGSQPQHF.

V usage is TRBV2 and J usage is TRBJ2-2, with D tentatively TRBD1 (5 bases). The CDR3 contains 15 residues. CDR1 is SNHLY and CDR2 is FYNNEI in the germline V gene. Trimming took 8 bases from V and 7 from J, leaving 20 bases between them. The CDR3 bases are TGTGCCAGCGGTTTTTGGGCAGGGTGGGACGGGGAGCTGTTTTTT. Translating gives CASGFWAGWDGELFF.

The chain is built from TRBV7-9 and TRBJ2-1; 11 nucleotides line up with TRBD2. There are 15 residues in the CDR3. Germline values: CDR1 SEHNR, CDR2 FQNEAQ (reference sequence). J was trimmed by 8 bases and V by 5 bases; bases with no gene match: 8. CDR3 DNA: TGTGCCAGCAGCACGCCGGGACTAGCGGACGATGAGCAGTTCTTC. Translated: CASSTPGLADDEQFF.

Turning to this clone: One end of the junction does not line up with germline, which may come from a read error. The rearrangement uses TRBV25-1 and TRBJ2-4; a weak D match, TRBD1 (6 bases). CDR3 length: 12 amino acids. Per germline, CDR1 MGHDK and CDR2 SYGVNS. The CDR3 region is CANPTGACPEGF. For the CDR3, the DNA is TGTGCCAACCCGACAGGAGCCTGCCCGGAAGGCTTC. The full variable domain, in which reference TRBV25-1 and TRBJ2-4 provide the parts outside the CDR3, is EADIYQTPRYLVIGTGKKITLECSQTMGHDKMYWYQQDPGMELHLIHYSYGVNSTEKGDLSSESTVSRIRTEHFPLTLESARPSHTSQYLCANPTGACPEGFGAGTRLSVL.

This chain connects TRBV25-1 to TRBJ2-1; TRBD2 matches 11 bases. From germline, CDR1 is MGHDK and CDR2 SYGVNS. The CDR3 is 16 residues long. V shed 6 bases, J shed 3 bases, and the junction held 7 bases outside the gene matches. CDR3 region: CASSDLSGRGYNEQFF. CDR3 bases: TGTGCCAGCAGCGATCTTAGCGGGAGGGGCTACAATGAGCAGTTCTTC.

The count of this clone is one. V and J are TRBV7-8 and TRBJ1-2; no clear D gene. The CDR3 is 14 amino acids. Germline values: CDR1 SGHVS, CDR2 FQNEAQ. With 4 bases removed from V and 3 bases from J, the gap between germline ends came to 12 bases. The CDR3: CASSYRAGDYGYTF. DNA of the CDR3: TGTGCCAGCAGCTACCGGGCGGGAGACTATGGCTACACCTTC. The full variable domain, completed using reference TRBV7-8 and TRBJ1-2, is GAGVSQSPRYKVAKRGQDVALRCDPISGHVSLFWYQQALGQGPEFLTYFQNEAQLDKSGLPSDRFFAERPEGSVSTLKIQRTQQEDSAVYLCASSYRAGDYGYTFGSGTRLTVV.

In DNA form, the CDR3 reads TGTGCCAGCAGTGTCCCCGGGGGGGCACGAGAGACCCAGTACTTC. It encodes CASSVPGGARETQYF. The rearrangement links TRBV6-5 to TRBJ2-5; 8 bases line up with TRBD2. The J segment lost 4 bases and the V segment lost 5 bases, leaving 9 bases of the junction unmatched. Germline lookup yields CDR1 MNHEY and CDR2 SVGAGI. This CDR3 is built from 15 residues.

This chain joins TRBV4-1 and TRBJ2-3; tentative D call: TRBD2 (7 bases). The V end was cut by 6 bases, the J end by 1 base, with 14 bases between. This CDR3 region has 15 residues. The germline V gene encodes CDR1 MGHRA and CDR2 YSYEKL. This CDR3 reads CASSPEGGRTDTQYF. Written as DNA, the CDR3 is TGCGCCAGCAGTCCCGAGGGGGGGCGCACAGATACGCAGTATTTT.

The V gene is TRBV9, the J gene TRBJ2-1, with 12 nucleotides matching TRBD2. The CDR3 has 16 residues. V shed 0 bases, J shed 11 bases, and the junction held 9 bases outside the gene matches. Germline V gene lookup returns CDR1 SGDLS and CDR2 YYNGEE. In DNA, the CDR3 is TGTGCCAGCAGCGTAGAACTGGCTAGCGGGGGGGCCCAGCAGTTCTTC. This encodes CASSVELASGGAQQFF.

V and J are TRBV11-3 and TRBJ2-7, with 8 bases that match TRBD2. From germline, CDR1 is SGHNT and CDR2 YENEEA. V trimming: 5 bases; J trimming: 3 bases; junction bases outside the gene matches: 12. This CDR3 spans 16 amino acids. The CDR3 nucleotides are TGTGCCAGCAGCCCATTGAGCGGGGGCATTGGCTACGAGCAGTACTTC. As protein: CASSPLSGGIGYEQYF. Supplemented by reference TRBV11-3 and TRBJ2-7, the full variable domain reads EAGVVQSPRYKIIEKKQPVAFWCNPISGHNTLYWYLQNLGQGPELLIRYENEEAVDDSQLPKDRFSAERLKGVDSTLKIQPAELGDSAVYLCASSPLSGGIGYEQYFGPGTRLTVT.

The chain uses TRBV28 and TRBJ1-1; perhaps TRBD1 as D (5 bases). The CDR3 contains 15 residues. Looked up from germline, CDR1 is MDHEN and CDR2 is SYDVKM. V lost 5 bases and J 5 bases, leaving 18 bases between the germline ends. The CDR3, as DNA: TGTGCCAGCAGTGCTAAAAGGGGAGGGTGGACTGAAGCTTTCTTT. This sequence encodes CASSAKRGGWTEAFF.

The chain links TRBV18 to TRBJ1-1; D is possibly TRBD1 (5 bases). Germline-derived CDR1 and CDR2 are KGHSH and LQKENI. This CDR3 comprises 12 residues. The V end was cut by 5 bases, the J end by 7 bases, with 11 bases between. The CDR3 DNA sequence: TGTGCCAGCTCAGGGGGACTCTTTGAAGCTTTCTTT. It codes for CASSGGLFEAFF.

This rearrangement joins TRBV9 to TRBJ2-7; 7 nucleotides match TRBD1. This CDR3 has 15 amino acids. The J segment lost 4 bases and the V segment lost 0 bases, leaving 7 bases of the junction unmatched. The germline V gene has CDR1 SGDLS and CDR2 YYNGEE. This CDR3 reads CASSVGPGGVYEQYF. The CDR3 DNA follows: TGTGCCAGCAGCGTAGGGCCAGGGGGTGTGTACGAGCAGTACTTC.

This chain's CDR3 is CASSLQTGGLMQETQYF. The CDR3 coding sequence is TGTGCCAGCAGTTTACAAACAGGGGGCCTAATGCAAGAGACCCAGTACTTC. The rearrangement links TRBV28 to TRBJ2-5; 9 nucleotides agree with TRBD1. V lost 2 bases and J lost 2; bases outside the gene matches: 9. CDR3 length: 17 amino acids. Germline V gene data show CDR1 as MDHEN and CDR2 as SYDVKM.